Included here is one T cell receptor beta chain sequence, with context. Its antigen target is currently unknown. One base away there is no much larger clone; base qualities are not given. The record originates from a study of human T cells and chemical hapten exposure (dated by TCRdb to the early 2020s). With regard to the full study: For sensitization, 2% DPC in acetone was applied to a roughly 2 cm by roughly 2 cm area of upper inner arm skin. Throughout the roughly 23-week study period, patients were also given weekly therapeutic DPC doses on the scalp. Patch tests used Finn chambers with 0.01% DPC on the upper back, scored after 6 days by International Contact Dermatitis Research Group standards. Alopecia areata with under or over 50% scalp involvement, alopecia totalis and alopecia universalis were represented in the patient cohort, which was mostly female. Libraries were pooled for sequencing, and per-sample TCR yields varied mainly because of small differences in library volumes within the pool. Peripheral blood TCR repertoire changes were tracked in vivo in alopecia patients during primary and secondary sensitization to the hapten diphenylcyclopropenone (DPC). Blood samples were taken from patients before sensitization (week 0) and then at 2, 6 and about 24 weeks after DPC sensitization. For TCR sequencing, blood came from 25 to 35 alopecia patients at anywhere from one to four time points (pre-sensitization, 2, 6 and 24 weeks).

Overall results and qualifications from the work: Because every patient had alopecia, a presumed autoimmune disease, the patients' immune response might differ from that of healthy individuals. No change with DPC sensitization was found in the number of TCRs above 1 in 1000 frequency, and no evidence of global repertoire structure alterations was found. A positive correlation was found between the number of PT1 expanded TCRs and patch test score, with significance reached at thresholds 8, 16 and 32 but not 4. Repeated subsampling changed both the strength of the expansion versus patch-test correlation and the threshold at which the correlation became significant. Significantly more large CDR3 similarity clusters were formed by expanded TCRs than by pre-sensitization or healthy control sets, consistent with antigen-driven responses.

Library preparation was by RACE. Instrument on record: NextSeq 500. Library preparation attached unique molecular identifiers to individual cDNA molecules for quantitative, reproducible TCR counting. For every blood RNA sample, sequencing covered both the TCR alpha and TCR beta chains. Per the authors' processing: Samples had a median of roughly 98,000 TCRs, with a range from about 20,000 to 690,600. The Decombinator software suite was used to annotate the V, J and CDR3 of the TCR reads. Every sample was subsampled to the same number of TCRs (28,000) for the PS versus PT1 abundance plots. Expanded TCRs were defined as absent before sensitization and observed at least eight times at the 2-week time point. In-frame beta chains were kept once TCRdb had trimmed the public reads at Q25 with fastp and called clones with MiXCR. Under each unique CDR3 protein, matching rows form one entry showing the most common genes and DNA. For this entry, the V and J calls and clone size follow TCRdb and not the study's own pipeline. The sample table shows roughly 38,000 distinct CDR3 sequences, and around 7.6% are seen once. 1% to 1.5% of the sample is in the top ten clones.

Sample time point, as interpreted from the label and publication: pre-sensitization, week 0. The treatment or condition label for this specimen denotes: therapeutic diphenylcyclopropenone sensitization with weekly scalp DPC. At every patch-test visit, the blood draw took place before the patch test was put on. Eligible patients were aged 18 to 70, diagnosed with alopecia, deemed suitable for DPC therapy, and excluded if pregnant. Total RNA was extracted from unfractionated whole blood collected in Tempus Blood RNA tubes. CDR1 and CDR2, looked up from the germline V gene, are SQVTM and ANQGSEA. V lost 1 base and J lost 5 bases; the stretch between them is 6 bases long. Including the terminal cysteine and phenylalanine, the CDR3 comprises 12 residues. Only the CDR3 part of the read is kept: 36 bases, read in frame from the first base.

This receptor chain uses TRBV29-1 and TRBJ2-1; the D gene assignment is ambiguous. This receptor was taken from a woman aged 50 to 65 with alopecia areata. Some clones in this sample may be carry-over from other donors' samples. The sample consisted of whole blood, taken in connection with sensitization to the hapten diphenylcyclopropenone (DPC). For the CDR3, the sequence is CSVEGKNNEQFF. The nucleotide sequence is given as TGCAGCGTTGAAGGGAAAAACAATGAGCAGTTCTTC.